The count of the clone carrying this TCR beta chain is one. This entry comes from a study of blood T cell repertoires in COVID-19. About the research overall: PBMCs, B-cell-depleted T cells, or T cells were the source of the cDNA or gDNA that made up the material.

The length of the CDR3 is 11 residues. Trimming took 4 bases from V and 5 from J, leaving 5 bases between them. Per the authors' pipeline: From reference gene primer amplification, estimates of nucleated cell counts were derived. Sequencing was performed with immunoSEQ multiplex PCR; in TCRdb, only in-frame clones are kept and a portion is missing. D and trimming were read from the DNA, whereas the V and J calls and clone size are those reported in that table. The repertoire holds around 90,000 clones, with around 85% as singletons. The chain links TRBV12-3 or TRBV12-4 to TRBJ2-5; D remains ambiguous. The origin of this receptor is a woman in her sixties or seventies with active or convalescent COVID-19. The specimen was peripheral blood. The CDR3 DNA is TGTGCCAGCAGTTACACGGAGACCCAGTACTTC. This sequence encodes CASSYTETQYF.